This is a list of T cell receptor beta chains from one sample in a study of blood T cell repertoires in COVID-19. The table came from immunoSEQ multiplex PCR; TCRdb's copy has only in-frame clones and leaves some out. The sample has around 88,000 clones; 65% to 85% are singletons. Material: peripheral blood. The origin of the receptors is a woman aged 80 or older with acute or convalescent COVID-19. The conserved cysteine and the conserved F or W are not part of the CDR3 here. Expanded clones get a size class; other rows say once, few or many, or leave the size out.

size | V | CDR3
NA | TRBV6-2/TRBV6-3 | ASSQRQETQY
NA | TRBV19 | ASSPRGAASSYNEQF
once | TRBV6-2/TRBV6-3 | ASSYSGNSNQPQH
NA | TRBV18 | ASSQDRNTEAF
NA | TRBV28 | ASSFRESGELF
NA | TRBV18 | ASSPPGERPPQH
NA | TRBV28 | ASSFWGGGGANVLT
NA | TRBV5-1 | ASSTGGNTEAF
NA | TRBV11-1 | ASSLGGREQF
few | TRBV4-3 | ASSQNAREETQY
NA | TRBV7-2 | ASSPYHPYEQY
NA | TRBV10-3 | AIRDAGLGFSYEQY
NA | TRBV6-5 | ASSSRGREDSPLH
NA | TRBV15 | ATSRGQPSSGNTIY
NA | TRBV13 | ASSSAGTSGGAWVQETQY
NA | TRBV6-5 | ASSYSGQISNYGYT
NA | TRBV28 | ASSSFRDTEAF
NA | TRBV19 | ASSSIEGVNTEAF
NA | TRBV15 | ATSRIQGLRPF
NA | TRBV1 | TSSRAVRAGGPFYEQY
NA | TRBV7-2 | ASSLGQAKNIQY
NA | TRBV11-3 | ASSAYANTEAF
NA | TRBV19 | ASSPRPVDRGLRDGYT
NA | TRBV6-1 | ASSDPLDRVTNQPQH
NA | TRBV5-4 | ASSQTGENSPLH
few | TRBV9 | ASSVGKGANTEAF
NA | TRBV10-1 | ASSENRGLNTEAF